The 26 T cell receptor beta chains listed next were all sequenced from one sample in a study of T-cell memory formation after mild COVID-19. TCRdb re-called the 5' RACE reads with MiXCR, one entry per CDR3 protein. The sample has fewer than 600,000 distinct CDR3 sequences, roughly 21% seen once. Source material: PBMCs or a T cell subset sorted from them (not recorded which). Every receptor here comes from an adult woman who had mild COVID-19 (a few samples of this study predate the infection). Cell type and time point are not known.

The CDR3 nucleotides are TGTGCCAGCGTGGGGACTAGCGGGCTCACGCAGTATTTT. It translates to CASVGTSGLTQYF. The V and J genes are TRBV9 and TRBJ2-3; 12 bases are shared with TRBD2. Trimming took 7 bases from V and 9 from J; bases not matched to a gene: 6. In germline, CDR1 is SGDLS, CDR2 YYNGEE. CDR3 length: 13 residues.

In its sample, this clonotype was seen a few times. The chain uses TRBV15 and TRBJ2-3; 10 bases match TRBD2. Germline V gene sequence: CDR1 LNHNV, CDR2 YYDKDF (reference sequence). The V gene end was trimmed by 4 bases and the J gene end by 5 bases; junction bases not matched to a gene: 3. The CDR3 length is 14 residues. CDR3 region: CATSTAGGGDTQYF. DNA for the CDR3: TGTGCCACCAGCACAGCGGGAGGGGGAGATACGCAGTATTTT.

The chain carries TRBV10-2 and TRBJ1-5, with 7 bases that match TRBD1. Unmatched junction bases numbered 9, after V lost 8 bases and J lost 2 bases. The CDR3 sequence is 15 residues long. Germline-derived CDR1 and CDR2 are WSHSY and SAAADI. The CDR3 here is CASGTGVGGNQPQHF. The CDR3 DNA is TGCGCCAGCGGCACAGGGGTGGGAGGCAATCAGCCCCAGCATTTT.

The chain employs TRBV12-3 or TRBV12-4 and TRBJ1-3; D unresolved. This CDR3 region has 12 residues. V shed 5 bases and J shed 0 bases, with 2 bases lying between them. For the CDR3, the DNA is TGTGCCAGCAGTATCTCTGGAAACACCATATATTTT. Its protein is CASSISGNTIYF.

The gene calls are TRBV4-2 and TRBJ2-7; TRBD2 agrees at 7 bases. The CDR3 totals 15 residues. CDR1 is LGHNA and CDR2 is YNFKEQ in the germline V gene. V gave up 4 bases and J gave up 3 bases; unmatched junction bases: 9. The CDR3 bases are TGTGCCAGCAGCCTACCCGATGGGGGGGACTACGAGCAGTACTTC. It encodes CASSLPDGGDYEQYF.

V usage is TRBV14 and J usage is TRBJ2-1; D call uncertain. With 1 base removed from V and 2 bases from J, the gap between germline ends came to 12 bases. The germline V gene encodes CDR1 SGHDN and CDR2 FVKESK. The CDR3 contains 16 residues. The CDR3 reads CASSQVVSPPYNEQFF. The CDR3 nucleotides are TGTGCCAGCAGCCAAGTTGTGTCCCCGCCCTACAATGAGCAGTTCTTC.

Comments on this clonotype: A clone one base away is much larger, so this may be a read error. This chain links TRBV7-9 with TRBJ1-1; TRBD1 is a possible D gene (6 bases). Trimming took 5 bases from V and 0 from J, leaving 13 bases between them. Looked up from germline, CDR1 is SEHNR and CDR2 is FQNEAQ (reference sequence). The CDR3 sequence is 15 residues long. CDR3 DNA: TGTGCCAGCAGCCCCCGGACAGTCATGAACACTGAAGCTTTCTTT. Its protein product is CASSPRTVMNTEAFF.

This clonotype was seen many times. This chain links TRBV3-1 with TRBJ2-1; 10 positions agree with TRBD2. V lost 2 bases, J lost 4 bases, and 5 bases stayed unmatched. The germline V gene has CDR1 LGHDT and CDR2 YNNKEL (reference sequence). The CDR3 is 16 residues long. In nucleotides, the CDR3 is TGTGCCAGCAGCCAAATAGCGGGAGGCCCGTACAATGAGCAGTTCTTC. Its translation: CASSQIAGGPYNEQFF.

The chain links TRBV29-1 to TRBJ1-4; perhaps TRBD1 as D (6 bases). The CDR3 has 13 amino acids. In germline, CDR1 is SQVTM, CDR2 ANQGSEA. Trimming cost V 6 bases and J 5 bases, with 13 bases left between them. For the CDR3, the DNA is TGCAGCGTCCGACAGGTTCTAAATGAAAAACTGTTTTTT. The encoded protein is CSVRQVLNEKLFF.

This clonotype was observed a handful of times. V gene TRBV7-2 combines with J gene TRBJ2-5; no firm D call. The CDR3 sequence is 14 residues long. The V gene lost 2 bases and the J gene lost 5 bases, with 12 bases spanning the gap. The germline CDR1 and CDR2 sequences are SGHTA and FQGNSA. The CDR3 is CASSLLRFYETQYF. The CDR3 DNA sequence: TGTGCCAGCAGCTTATTACGGTTTTATGAGACCCAGTACTTC.

The chain couples TRBV2 to TRBJ2-5, with TRBD2 matching 10 bases. CDR1 and CDR2 (germline): SNHLY, FYNNEI. V gave up 6 bases and J gave up 5 bases; unmatched junction bases: 15. The CDR3 loop spans 17 amino acids. The DNA of the CDR3 is TGTGCCAGCAGGACGGGACTAGCGTCGATAGGGTGGGAGACCCAGTACTTC. Its protein is CASRTGLASIGWETQYF.

This rearrangement joins TRBV12-3 or TRBV12-4 to TRBJ1-5; the D gene is possibly TRBD1 (6 bases). The CDR3 is 15 residues long. Trimming stripped 6 bases from V and 7 bases from J, with 19 bases between. The chain's CDR3 is CASSKRTDSGQPQHF. Written as DNA, the CDR3 is TGTGCCAGCAGCAAAAGGACAGACTCAGGCCAGCCCCAGCATTTT.

For the CDR3, the DNA is TGCGCCAGCAGCCAAGTGGGCAGGGAGAACACTGAAGCTTTCTTT. Its protein product is CASSQVGRENTEAFF. The chain carries TRBV4-1 and TRBJ1-1; D is possibly TRBD1 (5 bases). Germline loops: CDR1 MGHRA, CDR2 YSYEKL. Trimming stripped 1 base from V and 1 base from J, with 10 bases between. The CDR3 has 15 residues.

The rearrangement uses TRBV29-1 and TRBJ2-7, with 7 bases identical to TRBD1. V lost 5 bases to trimming and J lost 3 bases; unmatched junction nucleotides: 7. Germline V gene data show CDR1 as SQVTM and CDR2 as ANQGSEA. This CDR3 has 13 residues. This chain's CDR3 is CSVRGQVYYEQYF. The CDR3 DNA sequence: TGCAGCGTTCGAGGACAGGTTTACTACGAGCAGTACTTC.

J is TRBJ2-2 and V is TRBV5-1; TRBD2 agrees at 9 bases. This CDR3 contains 16 residues. V dropped 0 bases and J dropped 6; count of bases not matched to a gene: 6. Germline loops: CDR1 SGHRS, CDR2 YFSETQ. CDR3 residues: CASSLAFSGGAGELFF. In DNA form, the CDR3 reads TGCGCCAGCAGCTTGGCCTTTAGCGGGGGAGCCGGGGAGCTGTTTTTT.

This clonotype showed up many times. The gene calls are TRBV3-1 and TRBJ2-2, with 9 bases aligning to TRBD2. Germline CDR1 is LGHDT and CDR2 is YNNKEL (reference sequence). The CDR3 is made up of 15 amino acids. J lost 5 bases, V lost 5 bases, and 6 bases had no gene match. The CDR3 sequence: CASSVLAGLTGELFF. As DNA, the CDR3 is TGTGCCAGCAGCGTTCTAGCGGGATTAACCGGGGAGCTGTTTTTT.

The chain combines TRBV5-1 with TRBJ1-2; D perhaps matches TRBD1 (6 bases). Deletions cut 0 bases from V and 4 bases from J, with 10 bases between. Germline V lookup: CDR1 SGHRS, CDR2 YFSETQ. The CDR3 totals 14 residues. CDR3 loop: CASSLGVTGYGYTF. CDR3 in DNA: TGCGCCAGCAGCTTGGGGGTGACAGGCTATGGCTACACCTTC.

This clonotype was seen a few times. The V and J genes are TRBV20-1 and TRBJ1-1, with no clear D. The CDR3 spans 15 residues. Germline V CDR1 and CDR2: DFQATT, SNEGSKA (reference sequence). V was pared by 5 bases and J by 1 base, with 17 bases between. CDR3 residues: CSAHPWGGPNTEAFF. Here the CDR3 DNA reads TGCAGTGCTCACCCCTGGGGAGGGCCGAACACTGAAGCTTTCTTT.

The rearrangement links TRBV2 to TRBJ2-7; D is unresolved. Germline V gives CDR1 SNHLY, CDR2 FYNNEI. V was clipped by 8 bases and J by 2 bases, with 7 bases between them. There are 11 residues in the CDR3. CDR3 protein: CASEVPYEQYF. Written as DNA, the CDR3 is TGTGCCAGCGAGGTCCCCTACGAGCAGTACTTC.

This chain links TRBV5-4 with TRBJ2-1, with 7 positions matching TRBD1. The CDR3 runs 12 residues. Germline V gene data show CDR1 as SGHNT and CDR2 as YYREEE (reference sequence). V trimming: 3 bases; J trimming: 7 bases; junction bases outside the gene matches: 1. The DNA of the CDR3 is TGTGCCAGCAGCTCGGGACAGAATGAGCAGTTCTTC. Translation: CASSSGQNEQFF.

This chain joins TRBV6-5 and TRBJ1-2; no definite D call. Between the trimmed V and J ends, which lost 0 bases and 2 bases, there was a span of 7 bases. Germline V gene data show CDR1 as MNHEY and CDR2 as SVGAGI. The CDR3 contains 14 residues. For the CDR3, the DNA is TGTGCCAGCAGTTACTCTGCAGGAAACTATGGCTACACCTTC. Amino acids: CASSYSAGNYGYTF.

V gene TRBV5-1 combines with J gene TRBJ2-1; D gene uncertain. The germline V and J ends were trimmed by 0 bases and 6 bases, with 13 bases remaining between them. The V gene's germline CDR1 is SGHRS and CDR2 YFSETQ. CDR3 length: 15 residues. DNA for the CDR3: TGCGCCAGCAGCTTGGCCGGTCCTAGTCTCAATGAGCAGTTCTTC. This codes for CASSLAGPSLNEQFF.

The chain employs TRBV12-3 or TRBV12-4 and TRBJ1-2, with D possibly being TRBD1 (5 bases). CDR3 length equals 11 residues. The V end was cut by 5 bases, the J end by 4 bases, with 5 bases between. Written as DNA, the CDR3 is TGTGCCAGCAGTGACAGCTATGGCTACACCTTC. Translating gives CASSDSYGYTF.

This chain joins TRBV7-9 and TRBJ2-1; D tentatively reads TRBD1 or TRBD2 (5 bases each). V gave up 1 base and J gave up 9 bases, with 16 bases separating them. The CDR3 covers 15 residues. Germline lookup yields CDR1 SEHNR and CDR2 FQNEAQ (reference sequence). The chain's CDR3 is CASSLGIGLRGEQFF. The CDR3 DNA follows: TGTGCCAGCAGCTTAGGGATTGGGCTGAGGGGTGAGCAGTTCTTC.

The CDR3 DNA follows: TGTGCCAGCAGCTTAGTAAGGACTAGCGGAACAGAGACCCAGTACTTC. It translates to CASSLVRTSGTETQYF. The genes are TRBV7-2 and TRBJ2-5, with 10 bases that match TRBD2. Germline CDR1 is SGHTA and CDR2 is FQGNSA. The CDR3 is 16 residues long. The trim removed 1 base at V and 4 bases at J, leaving 6 bases unmatched.

The chain carries TRBV7-7 and TRBJ1-3; D is unclear. Trimming cost V 1 base and J 5 bases, with 9 bases left between them. The CDR3 consists of 14 residues. Germline V gene lookup returns CDR1 SSHAT and CDR2 FNYEAQ (reference sequence). CDR3 loop: CASSLGAARNTIYF. CDR3 DNA sequence: TGTGCCAGCAGCTTAGGGGCAGCCCGAAACACCATATATTTT.